The 10 T cell receptor beta chains below all came from one sample that was sequenced in a study of regulatory T cells in long-lasting Graves disease. Library construction for TCR beta used iRepertoire HTBI primers and Arm-PCR of CDR3 regions. One entry per CDR3 protein, called by TCRdb with MiXCR from the multiplex PCR reads. The sample shows about 420,000 distinct CDR3 sequences, roughly a quarter of them seen only once. Stated time point: persistent/refractory GD, antithyroid drugs over 5 years with positive TRAb. Making the TCR library involved RNA that had been extracted from PBMCs. The sample was peripheral blood mononuclear cells (PBMCs), taken when the disease was refractory, from a patient treated with antithyroid drugs. All receptors come from a female donor with Graves disease.

The rearrangement links TRBV7-9 to TRBJ1-4, with TRBD1 matching over 9 bases. V was pared by 4 bases and J by 7 bases, with 7 bases of the junction left unmatched. The germline gives CDR1 SEHNR, CDR2 FQNEAQ (reference sequence). There are 15 residues in the CDR3. In nucleotides, the CDR3 is TGTGCCAGCAGCTCGGGACAGGGAATAGGTGAAAAACTGTTTTTT. This sequence encodes CASSSGQGIGEKLFF.

This clonotype was observed at least ten times. The chain links TRBV2 to TRBJ1-2; no clear D gene. CDR1 SNHLY and CDR2 FYNNEI come from the germline V gene. The CDR3 spans 14 residues. Deletions cut 5 bases from V and 6 bases from J, with 16 bases between. CDR3 sequence (DNA): TGTGCCAGCAGTCGCCCCTCGGATGGCAATGGCTACACCTTC. Encoded protein: CASSRPSDGNGYTF.

The CDR3: CASSVRRGYTF. In DNA, the CDR3 is TGTGCCAGCAGTGTCAGGAGGGGCTACACCTTC. The chain carries TRBV2 and TRBJ1-2; D ambiguous. The CDR3 spans 11 residues. V shed 4 bases and J shed 8 bases, with 8 bases lying between them. CDR1 is SNHLY, CDR2 FYNNEI, per germline.

There are many counts of this clonotype. In nucleotides, the CDR3 is TGTGCCAGCAGTCCGCCCCCAGGCGAGCGCGGTCAGCCCCAGCATTTT. The encoded protein is CASSPPPGERGQPQHF. The chain uses TRBV2 and TRBJ1-5; D is ambiguous. Trimming stripped 5 bases from V and 6 bases from J, with 20 bases between. The germline gives CDR1 SNHLY, CDR2 FYNNEI. The CDR3 consists of 16 residues.

For this clonotype: A much larger clone lies one base from this, so it may be a read error. The chain recombines TRBV6-1 with TRBJ1-1; D ambiguous. This CDR3 region has 15 residues. Per germline, CDR1 MNHNS and CDR2 SASEGT. The CDR3, as DNA: TGTGCCAGCAGGTTGGGGTGGCTTGGTCGCACTGCAGCTTTCTTT. Protein sequence: CASRLGWLGRTAAFF.

This clonotype occurred a few times. An end of the junction differs from the germline gene, which may be a read error. The genes are TRBV12-3 or TRBV12-4 and TRBJ2-5; possibly TRBD2 for D (5 bases). The CDR3 is 15 amino acids. The CDR3 here is CAGRKAMGVLETQYF. In DNA, the CDR3 is TGTGCCGGCAGAAAGGCGATGGGAGTTTTAGAGACCCAGTACTTC.

This clonotype has more than one count but fewer than ten. The chain has TRBV6-9 and TRBJ2-5; 7 bases match TRBD2. The CDR3 is 18 amino acids. The germline gives CDR1 MNHGY, CDR2 SVAAGI. Losses at the gene ends were 3 bases for V and 1 base for J; bases not matched to a gene: 14. This chain's CDR3 is CASSYGGRVGRIQETQYF. In DNA, the CDR3 is TGTGCCAGCAGTTACGGAGGGAGGGTCGGGAGGATCCAAGAGACCCAGTACTTC.

The rearrangement joins TRBV12-3 or TRBV12-4 to TRBJ2-3; TRBD2 aligns across 14 bases. The ends lost 4 bases at V and 2 bases at J; junction bases unmatched: 11. CDR3 length: 19 amino acids. The CDR3 bases are TGTGCCAGCAGTTCCGGGACTAGCGGGAGAGGGGGACACACAGATACGCAGTATTTT. Translation: CASSSGTSGRGGHTDTQYF.

The chain recombines TRBV20-1 with TRBJ2-7; D perhaps matches TRBD1 (6 bases). Germline V lookup: CDR1 DFQATT, CDR2 SNEGSKA (reference sequence). The CDR3 loop spans 16 amino acids. V dropped 3 bases and J dropped 2 bases, with 20 bases sitting between them. The CDR3 nucleotides are TGCAGTGCTAGCGCCCCGGGACACCCTAGGACCTACGAGCAGTACTTC. Encoded protein: CSASAPGHPRTYEQYF.

The genes are TRBV6-2 or TRBV6-3 and TRBJ1-5, with 12 bases fitting TRBD1. Germline values: CDR1 MNHEY, CDR2 SVGEGT. J was trimmed by 4 bases and V by 0 bases; bases with no gene match: 7. The CDR3 covers 18 residues. The CDR3 here is CASSYSVGQGATNQPQHF. As DNA, the CDR3 is TGTGCCAGCAGTTACTCGGTGGGACAGGGGGCCACTAATCAGCCCCAGCATTTT.